One and the same sample provided the 6 T cell receptor beta chains below, sequenced in a study of cytomegalovirus exposure and HLA in healthy donors. With 60 Vbeta and 13 Jbeta primers, the PCR was carried out. TCRdb's copy holds only in-frame clones and misses some; the assay was immunoSEQ multiplex PCR. The sample holds nearly 110,000 clones; about 74% are singletons and the top ten take around 15%. Sequencing used PBMCs. The source of these receptors is a woman aged 40 to 49 in good health and CMV-seropositive.

This clone was detected a few times. This specimen includes other DNA sequences encoding the same CDR3. V usage is TRBV9 and J usage is TRBJ2-5, with D possibly TRBD1 on 6 matching bases. Between the trimmed V and J ends, which lost 3 bases and 1 base, there was a span of 10 bases. This CDR3 has 14 amino acids. Germline lookup yields CDR1 SGDLS and CDR2 YYNGEE. The CDR3 nucleotides read TGTGCCAGCAGCGCGACAGGTATCCAAGAGACCCAGTACTTC. It specifies CASSATGIQETQYF.

The sample holds a few counts of this clone. The chain uses TRBV5-1 and TRBJ1-1; the D gene is possibly TRBD1 (5 bases). From germline, CDR1 is SGHRS and CDR2 YFSETQ. V lost 4 bases and J lost 1, with 11 bases in between. This CDR3 comprises 14 residues. The CDR3 sequence is CASSMSGRNTEAFF. The CDR3 region has the DNA TGCGCCAGCAGCATGTCAGGGCGGAACACTGAAGCTTTCTTT.

This clone was observed a few times. V usage is TRBV20-1 and J usage is TRBJ2-1; 7 positions agree with TRBD2. Germline trimming cut 7 bases from V and 10 bases from J; bases unmatched to any gene: 7. Germline V lookup: CDR1 DFQATT, CDR2 SNEGSKA (reference sequence). This CDR3 is built from 11 residues. The CDR3 DNA is TGCAGTGAGGGAGGGGCCAGAGAGCAGTTCTTC. The encoded protein is CSEGGAREQFF.

This chain links TRBV6-5 with TRBJ1-1, with 8 bases aligning to TRBD1. Trimming took 2 bases from V and 6 from J; bases not matched to a gene: 8. The germline CDR1 and CDR2 sequences are MNHEY and SVGAGI. This CDR3 comprises 15 residues. The CDR3 here is CASSYIGQGFPEAFF. CDR3 DNA: TGTGCCAGCAGTTACATCGGACAGGGATTCCCTGAAGCTTTCTTT.

This rearrangement joins TRBV5-4 to TRBJ2-7; 9 nucleotides match TRBD2. The ends lost 4 bases at V and 7 bases at J; junction bases unmatched: 12. Germline lookup yields CDR1 SGHNT and CDR2 YYREEE (reference sequence). The CDR3 loop spans 15 amino acids. The CDR3 loop is CASSRPLAGSNEQYF. CDR3 bases: TGTGCCAGCAGCCGTCCGCTAGCGGGGTCTAATGAGCAGTACTTC.

The gene calls are TRBV29-1 and TRBJ1-1, with D tentatively TRBD1 (6 bases). V lost 7 bases and J 5 bases, leaving 20 bases between the germline ends. This CDR3 has 14 amino acids. The germline V gene encodes CDR1 SQVTM and CDR2 ANQGSEA. CDR3 sequence (DNA): TGCAGCGCGTCCGCACCGCCAGGGGATACTGAAGCTTTCTTT. Its protein product is CSASAPPGDTEAFF.